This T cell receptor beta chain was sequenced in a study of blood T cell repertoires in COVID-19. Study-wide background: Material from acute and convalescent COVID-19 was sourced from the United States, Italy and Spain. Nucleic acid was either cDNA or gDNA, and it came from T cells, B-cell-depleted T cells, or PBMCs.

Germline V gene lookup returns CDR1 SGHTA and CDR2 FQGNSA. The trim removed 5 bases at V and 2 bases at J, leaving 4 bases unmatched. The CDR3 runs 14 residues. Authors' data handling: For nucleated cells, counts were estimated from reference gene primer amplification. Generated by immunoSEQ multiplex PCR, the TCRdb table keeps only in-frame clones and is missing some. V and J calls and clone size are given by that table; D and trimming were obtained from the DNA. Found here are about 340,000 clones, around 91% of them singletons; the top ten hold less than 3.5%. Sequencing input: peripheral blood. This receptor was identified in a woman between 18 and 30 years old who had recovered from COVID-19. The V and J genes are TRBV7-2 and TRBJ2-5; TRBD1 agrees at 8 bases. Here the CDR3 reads CASSEGQAQETQYF. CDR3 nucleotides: TGTGCCAGCAGCGAGGGACAGGCGCAAGAGACCCAGTACTTC.